These 11 T cell receptor beta chains came from one sample sequenced in a study of blood T cell repertoires in COVID-19. Data came from immunoSEQ multiplex PCR; TCRdb stores just in-frame clones and leaves some out. Counted here are some 220,000 clones, 70% to 90% occurring once; the ten biggest clones make up 2.9%. Sequencing input: peripheral blood. The origin of the receptors is a man in his fifties who had recovered from COVID-19.

The V call is TRBV19, the J call TRBJ2-2; no clear D. In germline, CDR1 is LNHDA, CDR2 SQIVND (reference sequence). This CDR3 is 16 amino acids long. V was pared by 0 bases and J by 0 bases, with 8 bases between. The CDR3 sequence: CASSIEWPSNTGELFF. In DNA form, the CDR3 reads TGTGCCAGTAGTATAGAATGGCCTTCGAACACCGGGGAGCTGTTTTTT. The entire variable domain, with the rest obtained from reference TRBV19 and TRBJ2-2, is as follows: DGGITQSPKYLFRKEGQNVTLSCEQNLNHDAMYWYRQDPGQGLRLIYYSQIVNDFQKGDIAEGYSVSREKKESFPLTVTSAQKNPTAFYLCASSIEWPSNTGELFFGEGSRLTVL.

The CDR3 is CAWKIARGPYEQYF. CDR3 sequence (DNA): TGTGCCTGGAAAATCGCCAGGGGTCCCTACGAGCAGTACTTC. The chain is built from TRBV30 and TRBJ2-7, with TRBD1 as a possible D gene (6 bases). The length of the CDR3 is 14 residues. V was trimmed by 4 bases and J by 2 bases, leaving 15 bases between them. CDR1 is GTSNPN and CDR2 is SVGIG in the germline V gene (reference sequence).

V gene TRBV10-3 combines with J gene TRBJ2-7; TRBD1 matches at 9 bases. The CDR3 is 16 amino acids. The germline gives CDR1 ENHRY, CDR2 SYGVKD. The V gene end was trimmed by 6 bases and the J gene end by 2 bases; junction bases not matched to a gene: 11. The CDR3 DNA follows: TGTGCCATCAGACCGGGACAGGGTTCGGGCGCCTACGAGCAGTACTTC. It is translated as CAIRPGQGSGAYEQYF.

The chain links TRBV4-1 to TRBJ2-7, with a tentative D call TRBD1 (6 bases). This CDR3 has 15 residues. V was trimmed by 2 bases and J by 2 bases, leaving 13 bases between them. Germline V gene sequence: CDR1 MGHRA, CDR2 YSYEKL. The CDR3 protein is CASSQQRTETYEQYF. CDR3 in DNA: TGCGCCAGCAGCCAACAAAGGACAGAAACCTACGAGCAGTACTTC.

The count of this clone is one. The V and J genes are TRBV5-1 and TRBJ2-3; TRBD2 aligns across 13 bases. V trimming: 4 bases; J trimming: 3 bases; junction bases outside the gene matches: 8. Germline CDR1 reads SGHRS; CDR2 reads YFSETQ. The CDR3 totals 17 residues. The CDR3: CASSPRTSGSNTDTQYF. In DNA, the CDR3 is TGCGCCAGCAGCCCACGGACTAGCGGGAGTAATACAGATACGCAGTATTTT.

This sequence joins TRBV7-8 and TRBJ2-1; a possible D gene is TRBD2 (6 bases). V dropped 6 bases and J dropped 7 bases, with 19 bases sitting between them. CDR1 is SGHVS, CDR2 FQNEAQ, per germline. The CDR3 totals 15 residues. The CDR3: CASRGERAFVNEQFF. The CDR3 DNA sequence: TGTGCCAGCAGGGGGGAGCGGGCGTTTGTAAATGAGCAGTTCTTC.

This rearrangement joins TRBV19 to TRBJ1-5; no definite D call. The CDR3 consists of 13 residues. Germline loops: CDR1 LNHDA, CDR2 SQIVND (reference sequence). Trimming pared 6 bases from V and 5 bases from J, leaving 11 bases between. DNA of the CDR3: TGTGCCAGTAGAAGAGCGGGGTATCAGCCCCAGCATTTT. Protein: CASRRAGYQPQHF.

The chain joins TRBV30 to TRBJ2-7; 7 positions agree with TRBD2. Losses at the gene ends were 1 base for V and 5 bases for J; bases not matched to a gene: 8. Germline values: CDR1 GTSNPN, CDR2 SVGIG (reference sequence). CDR3 length equals 14 residues. The CDR3 region is CAWSGGSGFDEQYF. DNA for the CDR3: TGTGCCTGGAGTGGGGGTAGCGGGTTCGACGAGCAGTACTTC.

The chain uses TRBV28 and TRBJ2-7; 8 positions agree with TRBD1. This CDR3 is 15 amino acids long. Germline-derived CDR1 and CDR2 are MDHEN and SYDVKM. V lost 7 bases to trimming and J lost 3 bases; unmatched junction nucleotides: 11. The CDR3 coding sequence is TGTGCCAGCACCACTTTTAAGACAGGGGACTACGAGCAGTACTTC. Amino acids: CASTTFKTGDYEQYF.

This rearrangement joins TRBV27 to TRBJ2-3, with D tentatively TRBD2 (6 bases). This CDR3 is built from 15 residues. The germline gives CDR1 MNHEY, CDR2 SMNVEV (reference sequence). V was shortened by 6 bases and J by 1 base, with 14 bases between the two germline ends. The CDR3 DNA follows: TGTGCCAGCAGACCTCTAGCGCCCCGCACAGATACGCAGTATTTT. Encoded protein: CASRPLAPRTDTQYF.

This clone was found a few times. The chain has TRBV5-5 and TRBJ2-7; the D gene is possibly TRBD1 (6 bases). CDR1 and CDR2 (germline): SGHKS, YYEKEE (reference sequence). V shed 3 bases and J shed 5 bases, with 15 bases lying between them. This CDR3 is 14 amino acids long. This CDR3 reads CASSYRALVDEQYF. The CDR3 bases are TGTGCCAGCAGCTACAGGGCTTTGGTGGACGAGCAGTACTTC.